This TCR beta chain came from a study of blood T cell repertoires in COVID-19. This clone was found once. This table comes from immunoSEQ multiplex PCR, and its TCRdb copy is limited to in-frame clones, with some not included. The sample shows about 270,000 clones, roughly 86% of them seen only once. The V gene end was trimmed by 0 bases and the J gene end by 5 bases; junction bases not matched to a gene: 14. This CDR3 has 19 amino acids. Germline lookup yields CDR1 MGHRA and CDR2 YSYEKL. The receptor was isolated from a woman aged 60-75 years who had recovered from COVID-19. Sequenced: peripheral blood. The chain is built from TRBV4-1 and TRBJ1-4; 8 bases are a match to TRBD1. The CDR3 nucleotides read TGCGCCAGCAGCCAAGATGGGAACAGGGGGGTTCTCCTCAATGAAAAACTGTTTTTT. Residues: CASSQDGNRGVLLNEKLFF.